This TCR beta chain was captured in a study of cytomegalovirus exposure and HLA in healthy donors. Losses at the gene ends were 2 bases for V and 3 bases for J; bases not matched to a gene: 1. The CDR3 spans 14 residues. Germline values: CDR1 WSHSY, CDR2 SAAADI. Both 60 Vbeta primers and 13 Jbeta primers went into the PCR. Here immunoSEQ multiplex PCR was the method, and the copy in TCRdb shows in-frame clones only, minus some. The sample records about 140,000 clones, over 75% being singletons. Broader study findings: A few CMV-associated chains were confirmed in vitro to be specific for CMV antigens.

With respect to this clone: Its cognate antigen is unknown.

The J gene is TRBJ1-1, the V gene TRBV10-2; 9 nucleotides align to TRBD1. This clonotype was obtained from a man in his forties or fifties in good health and CMV-seronegative. Sequenced sample: PBMCs. CDR3: CASSERTGDTEAFF. The CDR3 nucleotides are TGCGCCAGCAGTGAGAGGACAGGGGACACTGAAGCTTTCTTT.